The 17 T cell receptor beta chains given below trace back to one sample, sequenced in a study of T-cell reconstitution after alpha-beta-depleted transplantation in children. For TCRbeta, the library was prepared with unique molecular identifiers. TCRdb re-called the PCR reads with MiXCR, one entry per CDR3 protein. Here the sample spans over 45,000 distinct CDR3 sequences, roughly 5% being singletons. The sequencing here drew on PBMCs, mostly from graft donor cells, taken 60 days after TCRalphabeta/CD19-depleted stem cell transplant. Source of these receptors: a female patient aged 2-10 years who had a stem cell transplant for aplastic anemia, so the T cells may come from the graft donor.

This clonotype was found many times. V gene TRBV6-2 or TRBV6-3 combines with J gene TRBJ2-5; 9 bases map to TRBD1. The CDR3 is 15 residues long. Germline CDR1 and CDR2: MNHEY and SVGEGT. Losses at the gene ends were 3 bases for V and 5 bases for J; bases not matched to a gene: 7. CDR3 residues: CASSYGGTGMETQYF. The CDR3 nucleotides read TGTGCCAGCAGTTATGGCGGGACAGGGATGGAGACCCAGTACTTC.

This clonotype was observed many times. The V call is TRBV6-4, the J call TRBJ1-1; D unclear. Germline V gene lookup returns CDR1 MRHNA and CDR2 SNTAGT. V lost 3 bases and J 1 base, leaving 6 bases between the germline ends. The CDR3 has 13 amino acids. CDR3 DNA sequence: TGTGCCAGCAGTGAGAGTCCGAACACTGAAGCTTTCTTT. Amino acids: CASSESPNTEAFF.

This clonotype appeared many times. The V gene is TRBV10-1, the J gene TRBJ2-3, with 11 bases matching TRBD2. This CDR3 contains 16 residues. Trimming removed 6 bases from V and 1 base from J; junction bases left unmatched: 6. The germline V gene encodes CDR1 WNHNN and CDR2 SYGVQD (reference sequence). The CDR3 DNA sequence: TGCGCCAGCAGGGCTACTAGCGGGAGCGGCACAGATACGCAGTATTTT. It specifies CASRATSGSGTDTQYF.

This clonotype has more than one count but fewer than ten. The chain carries TRBV6-2 or TRBV6-3 and TRBJ2-1; TRBD1 might be the D (6 bases). The V end lost 6 bases, the J end lost 0 bases, and 15 bases lay between the germline ends. This CDR3 contains 16 residues. Germline assignment: CDR1 MNHEY and CDR2 SVGEGT. The CDR3 DNA follows: TGTGCCAGCAGCACCCGGACAGCGAGCTCCTACAATGAGCAGTTCTTC. Amino acids: CASSTRTASSYNEQFF.

This clonotype was seen repeatedly, ten times or more. The chain uses TRBV29-1 and TRBJ2-3; TRBD2 aligns across 8 bases. The CDR3 has 13 residues. Germline CDR1 and CDR2: SQVTM and ANQGSEA. The trim removed 4 bases at V and 7 bases at J, leaving 7 bases unmatched. The chain's CDR3 is CSVASGSLNTQYF. The CDR3 nucleotides are TGCAGCGTTGCGAGCGGGAGCCTTAATACGCAGTATTTT.

This clonotype appeared many times. The rearrangement uses TRBV6-1 and TRBJ1-1; a possible D gene is TRBD1 (6 bases). This CDR3 spans 13 amino acids. Germline loops: CDR1 MNHNS, CDR2 SASEGT. With 7 bases removed from V and 6 bases from J, the gap between germline ends came to 15 bases. DNA for the CDR3: TGTGCCAGCAATAGGAGACAGGAGGCTGAAGCTTTCTTT. The encoded protein is CASNRRQEAEAFF.

This clonotype occurred many times. This sequence joins TRBV7-2 and TRBJ2-1; 9 nucleotides match TRBD2. The CDR3 runs to 15 residues. Germline V gene lookup returns CDR1 SGHTA and CDR2 FQGNSA. The junction had 4 bases not matched to a gene; V was cut back by 1 base and J by 6 bases. The chain's CDR3 is CASSLGGGAPNEQFF. The DNA of the CDR3 is TGTGCCAGCAGCTTAGGCGGGGGGGCTCCCAATGAGCAGTTCTTC.

This clonotype was observed many times. The chain combines TRBV12-3 or TRBV12-4 with TRBJ1-1; possibly TRBD1 for D (5 bases). This CDR3 has 11 residues. Between the trimmed V and J ends, which lost 5 bases and 10 bases, there was a span of 11 bases. The CDR3 region is CASSPGGVAFF. The CDR3 DNA reads TGTGCCAGCAGTCCTGGAGGGGTAGCTTTCTTT.

The chain uses TRBV20-1 and TRBJ1-5, with 8 bases matching TRBD1. Germline V lookup: CDR1 DFQATT, CDR2 SNEGSKA (reference sequence). The trim removed 6 bases at V and 5 bases at J, leaving 12 bases unmatched. CDR3 size: 15 residues. The DNA for the CDR3 is TGCAGTGCCCGGGCCCGGACAGGGTATTATCAGCCCCAGCATTTT. Protein: CSARARTGYYQPQHF.

This clonotype was recorded many times. V usage is TRBV12-3 or TRBV12-4 and J usage is TRBJ2-1; D gene unclear. The V end was cut by 2 bases, the J end by 0 bases, with 8 bases between. There are 15 residues in the CDR3. CDR3 sequence (DNA): TGTGCCAGCAGTTTACTCCCCAGCTCCTACAATGAGCAGTTCTTC. This sequence encodes CASSLLPSSYNEQFF.

The table lists this clonotype with many counts. V gene TRBV7-2 combines with J gene TRBJ2-3; the D is unclear. Trimming left V 5 bases short and J 6 bases short, with 12 bases between. The CDR3 consists of 13 residues. CDR1 is SGHTA, CDR2 FQGNSA, per germline. The CDR3 reads CASSPFHADTQYF. The DNA of the CDR3 is TGTGCCAGCAGCCCCTTTCATGCGGATACGCAGTATTTT.

This clonotype was seen at least ten times. The chain joins TRBV20-1 to TRBJ1-4; 7 bases match TRBD1. J gave up 8 bases and V 5 bases, and 5 bases lay outside the gene matches. The germline CDR1 and CDR2 sequences are DFQATT and SNEGSKA (reference sequence). CDR3 size: 12 residues. CDR3 loop: CSALQGNEKLFF. The CDR3 DNA follows: TGCAGTGCTTTACAGGGGAACGAAAAACTGTTTTTT.

This clonotype was observed a handful of times. The V and J genes are TRBV9 and TRBJ2-1, with 10 bases identical to TRBD2. The CDR3 is made up of 21 amino acids. Germline lookup yields CDR1 SGDLS and CDR2 YYNGEE. The V segment lost 0 bases and the J segment 1 base; nucleotides outside the gene matches: 16. Here the CDR3 reads CASSVGGGASGSPRSYNEQFF. CDR3 DNA sequence: TGTGCCAGCAGCGTAGGGGGGGGTGCTAGCGGGAGCCCCAGGTCCTACAATGAGCAGTTCTTC.

This clonotype showed up just a few times. This rearrangement joins TRBV3-1 to TRBJ1-1; D is unclear. Per the germline V gene, CDR1 is LGHDT and CDR2 is YNNKEL (reference sequence). Trimming left V 3 bases short and J 2 bases short, with 4 bases between. The length of the CDR3 is 12 residues. CDR3 protein: CASSQGNTEAFF. CDR3 nucleotide sequence: TGTGCCAGCAGCCAGGGCAACACTGAAGCTTTCTTT.

This clonotype was recorded at least ten times. V is TRBV28 and J is TRBJ2-7; D is possibly TRBD2 (6 bases). Germline V gene data show CDR1 as MDHEN and CDR2 as SYDVKM. V lost 6 bases and J lost 2, with 11 bases in between. This CDR3 is 13 amino acids long. CDR3 protein: CASRSRGTYEQYF. Here the CDR3 DNA reads TGTGCCAGCAGATCGCGGGGCACCTACGAGCAGTACTTC. Combining the CDR3 with reference TRBV28 and TRBJ2-7 gives the whole variable domain DVKVTQSSRYLVKRTGEKVFLECVQDMDHENMFWYRQDPGLGLRLIYFSYDVKMKEKGDIPEGYSVSREKKERFSLILESASTNQTSMYLCASRSRGTYEQYFGPGTRLTVT.

This clonotype came up many times. The chain uses TRBV24-1 and TRBJ1-4, with 8 bases aligning to TRBD1. Germline CDR1 is KGHDR and CDR2 is SFDVKD. V shed 4 bases and J 3 bases; nucleotides not matched to a gene: 3. The CDR3 loop spans 15 amino acids. The CDR3 spells CATSDRTGPNEKLFF. DNA for the CDR3: TGTGCCACCAGTGACCGGACAGGGCCTAATGAAAAACTGTTTTTT.

This clonotype was found a few times. The rearrangement links TRBV4-2 to TRBJ1-4; TRBD1 matches at 9 bases. V lost 6 bases, J lost 7 bases, and 6 bases stayed unmatched. From germline, CDR1 is LGHNA and CDR2 YNFKEQ. There are 14 residues in the CDR3. The DNA for the CDR3 is TGTGCCAGCAGTCGAGACAGGGGGGGTGAAAAACTGTTTTTT. It codes for CASSRDRGGEKLFF.